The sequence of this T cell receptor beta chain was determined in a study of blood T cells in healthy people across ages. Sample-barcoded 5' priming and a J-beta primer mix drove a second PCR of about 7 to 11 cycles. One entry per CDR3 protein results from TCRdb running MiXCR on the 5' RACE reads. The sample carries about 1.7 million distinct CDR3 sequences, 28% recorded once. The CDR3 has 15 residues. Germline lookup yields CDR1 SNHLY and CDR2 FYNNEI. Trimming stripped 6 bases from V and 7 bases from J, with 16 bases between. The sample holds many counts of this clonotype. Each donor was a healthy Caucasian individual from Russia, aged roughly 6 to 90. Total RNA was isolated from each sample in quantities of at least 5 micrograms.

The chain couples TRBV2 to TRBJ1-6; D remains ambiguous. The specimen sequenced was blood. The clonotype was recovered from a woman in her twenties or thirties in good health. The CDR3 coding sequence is TGTGCCAGCAGGGACTCTTTCAAGGCGAATTCACCCCTCCACTTT. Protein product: CASRDSFKANSPLHF.